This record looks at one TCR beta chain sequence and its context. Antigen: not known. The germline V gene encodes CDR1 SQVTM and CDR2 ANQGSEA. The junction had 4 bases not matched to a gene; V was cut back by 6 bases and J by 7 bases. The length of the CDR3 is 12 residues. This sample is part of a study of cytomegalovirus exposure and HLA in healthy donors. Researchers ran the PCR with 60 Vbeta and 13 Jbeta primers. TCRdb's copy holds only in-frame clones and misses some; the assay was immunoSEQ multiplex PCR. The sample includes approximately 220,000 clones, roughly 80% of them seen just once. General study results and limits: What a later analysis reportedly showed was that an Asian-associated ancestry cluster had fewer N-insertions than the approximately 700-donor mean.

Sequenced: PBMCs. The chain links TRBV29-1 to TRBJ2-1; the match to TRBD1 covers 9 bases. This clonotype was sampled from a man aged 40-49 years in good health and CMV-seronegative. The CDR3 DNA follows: TGCAGCGTCCACAGGGGGCGAAATGAGCAGTTCTTC. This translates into CSVHRGRNEQFF.